This T cell receptor (beta chain) was retrieved from a study of CD8 T cell repertoires and HIV-1 epitope variants. Clones were sequenced by immunoSEQ multiplex PCR, and TCRdb holds only the in-frame ones, with some missing. The sample includes roughly 100,000 clones, roughly 77% of them seen just once. This CDR3 is built from 14 residues. CDR1 and CDR2 from the germline V gene are MGHRA and YSYEKL. The V end lost 0 bases, the J end lost 13 bases, and 18 bases lay between the germline ends. The receptor was isolated from a male donor with HIV. The sample taken for sequencing was uncultured baseline CD8+ T cells from peripheral blood mononuclear cells (PBMCs). The chain recombines TRBV4-1 with TRBJ1-2, with D perhaps TRBD1 (5 bases). The CDR3 region is CASSQEGTLPIGTF. Here the CDR3 DNA reads TGCGCCAGCAGCCAAGAAGGGACCCTACCTATTGGCACCTTC.